The 28 T cell receptor beta chains reported below all come from one sample, sequenced in a study of blood T cell repertoires in COVID-19. Repertoires were generated with immunoSEQ multiplex PCR, while TCRdb's copy carries only in-frame clones and drops some. The sample lists more than 65,000 clones, roughly 82% occurring once. The sequenced material came from peripheral blood. These receptors came from an elderly woman with acute or convalescent COVID-19.

The V and J genes are TRBV29-1 and TRBJ2-2, with 9 bases identical to TRBD2. CDR1 is SQVTM, CDR2 ANQGSEA, per germline. The CDR3 has 16 amino acids. The V segment lost 4 bases and the J segment 4 bases; nucleotides outside the gene matches: 10. The CDR3 DNA sequence: TGCAGCGTTGGTTCGCCTAGCGGGATAGGCACCGGGGAGCTGTTTTTT. Its protein product is CSVGSPSGIGTGELFF.

The chain has TRBV10-3 and TRBJ2-7; maybe TRBD1 (5 bases). The CDR3 covers 13 residues. The ends were cut back, 3 bases at V and 2 bases at J, with 8 bases in the middle. CDR1 and CDR2 from the germline V gene are ENHRY and SYGVKD. The CDR3 nucleotides read TGTGCCATCAGTGAAGGACATCCCTACGAGCAGTACTTC. Amino acid sequence: CAISEGHPYEQYF.

DNA for the CDR3: TGTGCCAGCAGCTTTACAGCCACAGGGATTGGCACAGATACGCAGTATTTT. It yields the protein CASSFTATGIGTDTQYF. The chain combines TRBV11-2 with TRBJ2-3; D might be TRBD1 (6 bases). With 3 bases removed from V and 1 base from J, the gap between germline ends came to 17 bases. This CDR3 region has 17 residues. Germline V gives CDR1 SGHAT, CDR2 FQNNGV. Full variable domain (rest looked up from reference TRBV11-2 and TRBJ2-3): EAGVAQSPRYKIIEKRQSVAFWCNPISGHATLYWYQQILGQGPKLLIQFQNNGVVDDSQLPKDRFSAERLKGVDSTLKIQPAKLEDSAVYLCASSFTATGIGTDTQYFGPGTRLTVL.

V usage is TRBV18 and J usage is TRBJ2-3; TRBD1 matches 7 bases. Trimming at V came to 6 bases and at J to 2 bases, leaving 2 bases not matched to a gene. Germline V gives CDR1 KGHSH, CDR2 LQKENI. This CDR3 has 13 residues. The CDR3 sequence is CASSGQHTDTQYF. CDR3 nucleotides: TGTGCCAGCTCGGGACAGCACACAGATACGCAGTATTTT. Variable domain in full (rest from reference TRBV18 and TRBJ2-3): NAGVMQNPRHLVRRRGQEARLRCSPMKGHSHVYWYRQLPEEGLKFMVYLQKENIIDESGMPKERFSAEFPKEGPSILRIQQVVRGDSAAYFCASSGQHTDTQYFGPGTRLTVL.

V and J are TRBV3-1 (or the pseudogene TRBV3-2) and TRBJ2-3; 11 bases are shared with TRBD2. Per the germline V gene, CDR1 is LGHDT and CDR2 is YNNKEL (reference sequence). V lost 3 bases to trimming and J lost 2 bases; unmatched junction nucleotides: 4. This CDR3 is 16 amino acids long. The CDR3 sequence: CASSQGTSGYTDTQYF. The CDR3 nucleotides read TGTGCCAGCAGCCAGGGGACTAGCGGATACACAGATACGCAGTATTTT.

This clone has just a few counts. This chain uses TRBV29-1 with TRBJ2-2; 12 bases match TRBD2. The ends lost 4 bases at V and 4 bases at J; junction bases unmatched: 7. The germline gives CDR1 SQVTM, CDR2 ANQGSEA. The CDR3 runs 16 residues. This CDR3 is CSVGLAGELGTGELFF. The CDR3 DNA is TGCAGCGTTGGACTAGCGGGAGAATTGGGCACCGGGGAGCTGTTTTTT.

The V and J genes are TRBV18 and TRBJ2-7; 7 positions match TRBD1. J gave up 2 bases and V 1 base, and 8 bases lay outside the gene matches. The germline V gene encodes CDR1 KGHSH and CDR2 LQKENI. The CDR3 runs to 16 residues. The CDR3 sequence: CASSPQGGGRAYEQYF. DNA for the CDR3: TGTGCCAGCTCACCACAAGGGGGCGGTAGGGCCTACGAGCAGTACTTC. Full variable domain (rest looked up from reference TRBV18 and TRBJ2-7): NAGVMQNPRHLVRRRGQEARLRCSPMKGHSHVYWYRQLPEEGLKFMVYLQKENIIDESGMPKERFSAEFPKEGPSILRIQQVVRGDSAAYFCASSPQGGGRAYEQYFGPGTRLTVT.

This chain uses TRBV29-1 with TRBJ2-3; TRBD2 aligns across 8 bases. The CDR3 is 14 amino acids. V shed 8 bases and J 2 bases; nucleotides not matched to a gene: 9. Germline V gives CDR1 SQVTM, CDR2 ANQGSEA. The CDR3 loop is CSTREAGVTDTQYF. CDR3 nucleotides: TGCAGCACCCGAGAAGCGGGAGTCACAGATACGCAGTATTTT.

The rearrangement links TRBV7-9 to TRBJ1-5; weak D call: TRBD1 (6 bases). Germline CDR1 SEHNR, CDR2 FQNEAQ (reference sequence). The length of the CDR3 is 17 residues. Trimming left V 1 base short and J 4 bases short, with 17 bases between. This chain's CDR3 is CASSLGDDRIINQPQHF. The CDR3 DNA is TGTGCCAGCAGCTTAGGAGACGACAGGATTATTAATCAGCCCCAGCATTTT.

The rearrangement uses TRBV5-6 and TRBJ2-2; 9 bases agree with TRBD1. With V trimmed by 1 base and J by 4 bases, 8 bases remained unmatched. Germline loops: CDR1 SGHDT, CDR2 YYEEEE. This CDR3 has 17 residues. CDR3: CASSLRLGTGSTGELFF. CDR3 bases: TGTGCCAGCAGCTTGAGACTCGGGACAGGGTCCACCGGGGAGCTGTTTTTT.

The rearrangement uses TRBV29-1 and TRBJ2-5; 8 bases are a match to TRBD2. There are 14 residues in the CDR3. Germline-derived CDR1 and CDR2 are SQVTM and ANQGSEA. The CDR3 loop reads CTLAPSGSGETQYF. The CDR3 DNA sequence: TGCACCCTCGCGCCAAGCGGGAGCGGAGAGACCCAGTACTTC.

The chain is built from TRBV5-1 and TRBJ2-1, with 11 nucleotides matching TRBD2. This CDR3 has 15 amino acids. Germline CDR1 and CDR2: SGHRS and YFSETQ. With V trimmed by 3 bases and J by 7 bases, 6 bases remained unmatched. In DNA, the CDR3 is TGCGCCAGCAGCTCCACTAGCGGGAGTGGGAATGAGCAGTTCTTC. Translating it yields CASSSTSGSGNEQFF.

The chain carries TRBV20-1 and TRBJ2-4, with D possibly matching TRBD1 (5 bases). V was cut by 3 bases and J by 3 bases, with 12 bases left in between. Germline CDR1 DFQATT, CDR2 SNEGSKA (reference sequence). This CDR3 is 14 amino acids long. CDR3: CSASPPRGKNIQYF. DNA for the CDR3: TGCAGTGCTAGTCCCCCAAGGGGCAAAAACATTCAGTACTTC.

V is TRBV19 and J is TRBJ2-4; perhaps TRBD1 as D (7 bases). Germline values: CDR1 LNHDA, CDR2 SQIVND (reference sequence). This CDR3 spans 15 amino acids. V was clipped by 3 bases and J by 3 bases, with 12 bases between them. CDR3 DNA: TGTGCCAGTAGTATGAACAGGGGAGGCAAAAACATTCAGTACTTC. Protein: CASSMNRGGKNIQYF.

V is TRBV9 and J is TRBJ2-7; possible D gene TRBD2, 5 bases. The CDR3 contains 14 residues. The V gene lost 3 bases and the J gene lost 7 bases, with 17 bases spanning the gap. Germline CDR1 and CDR2: SGDLS and YYNGEE. CDR3 residues: CASSEAADPREQYF. The DNA of the CDR3 is TGTGCCAGCAGCGAGGCAGCGGACCCTAGGGAGCAGTACTTC. Together with reference TRBV9 and TRBJ2-7, the CDR3 gives the full variable domain: DSGVTQTPKHLITATGQRVTLRCSPRSGDLSVYWYQQSLDQGLQFLIQYYNGEERAKGNILERFSAQQFPDLHSELNLSSLELGDSALYFCASSEAADPREQYFGPGTRLTVT.

The chain uses TRBV12-3 or TRBV12-4 and TRBJ2-5; no firm D call. The V end lost 3 bases, the J end lost 3 bases, and 8 bases lay between the germline ends. The CDR3 totals 13 residues. This CDR3 is CASSLGSKETQYF. In DNA form, the CDR3 reads TGTGCCAGCAGTTTGGGCAGCAAAGAGACCCAGTACTTC.

DNA for the CDR3: TGCGCCAGCAGCTTGGAGTCTAGCGGGAATGGGGAGCAGTTCTTC. Residues: CASSLESSGNGEQFF. The J gene is TRBJ2-1, the V gene TRBV5-1; 9 bases are shared with TRBD2. CDR3 length: 15 residues. Germline loops: CDR1 SGHRS, CDR2 YFSETQ. The ends lost 0 bases at V and 10 bases at J; junction bases unmatched: 8. The full variable domain, with the rest looked up from reference TRBV5-1 and TRBJ2-1, is KAGVTQTPRYLIKTRGQQVTLSCSPISGHRSVSWYQQTPGQGLQFLFEYFSETQRNKGNFPGRFSGRQFSNSRSEMNVSTLELGDSALYLCASSLESSGNGEQFFGPGTRLTVL.

V usage is TRBV7-3 and J usage is TRBJ1-2; weak D call: TRBD1 (5 bases). Germline loops: CDR1 SGHTA, CDR2 FQGTGA. This CDR3 contains 13 residues. Trimming took 5 bases from V and 5 from J, leaving 12 bases between them. The CDR3 nucleotides read TGTGCCAGCAGCCCAACATCAGGGTATGGCTACACCTTC. Protein product: CASSPTSGYGYTF.

Note on this clone: Different DNA sequences within this sample yield the same CDR3. The rearrangement links TRBV5-1 to TRBJ2-1; 9 bases are shared with TRBD1. Trimming at V came to 2 bases and at J to 6 bases, leaving 9 bases not matched to a gene. Germline V lookup: CDR1 SGHRS, CDR2 YFSETQ. The CDR3 loop spans 16 amino acids. The DNA of the CDR3 is TGCGCCAGCAGCTTCACCGGGACAGGGCTGGTCAATGAGCAGTTCTTC. Translation: CASSFTGTGLVNEQFF. Full variable domain (rest looked up from reference TRBV5-1 and TRBJ2-1): KAGVTQTPRYLIKTRGQQVTLSCSPISGHRSVSWYQQTPGQGLQFLFEYFSETQRNKGNFPGRFSGRQFSNSRSEMNVSTLELGDSALYLCASSFTGTGLVNEQFFGPGTRLTVL.

The CDR3 region is CASSRGLAERNNEQFF. CDR3 DNA: TGTGCCAGCAGCCGGGGGCTAGCGGAAAGAAACAATGAGCAGTTCTTC. The J gene is TRBJ2-1, the V gene TRBV5-6; D might be TRBD2 (7 bases). With 4 bases removed from V and 5 bases from J, the gap between germline ends came to 19 bases. The CDR3 extends over 16 amino acids. Germline V gives CDR1 SGHDT, CDR2 YYEEEE.

CDR3 coding DNA: TGTGCCAGCAGCTTCGGCGGGGAGCTGTTTTTT. This translates into CASSFGGELFF. The chain couples TRBV7-9 to TRBJ2-2; D uncertain. The CDR3 sequence is 11 residues long. Trimming removed 3 bases at V and 7 bases at J, with 3 bases between. The germline CDR1 and CDR2 sequences are SEHNR and FQNEAQ (reference sequence). Supplemented by reference TRBV7-9 and TRBJ2-2, the full variable domain reads DTGVSQNPRHKITKRGQNVTFRCDPISEHNRLYWYRQTLGQGPEFLTYFQNEAQLEKSRLLSDRFSAERPKGSFSTLEIQRTEQGDSAMYLCASSFGGELFFGEGSRLTVL.

This clone appeared once. This rearrangement joins TRBV15 to TRBJ2-5, with D unclear. The CDR3 consists of 14 residues. V lost 0 bases and J 3 bases, leaving 8 bases between the germline ends. The V gene's germline CDR1 is LNHNV and CDR2 YYDKDF (reference sequence). CDR3 DNA: TGTGCCACCAGCAGAGATCCCCCCGAAGAGACCCAGTACTTC. It translates to CATSRDPPEETQYF.

This chain links TRBV27 with TRBJ1-1; D not certain. Trimming took off 6 bases at V and 4 bases at J, with 18 bases between the two ends. The CDR3 runs 15 residues. Per the germline V gene, CDR1 is MNHEY and CDR2 is SMNVEV (reference sequence). Here the CDR3 DNA reads TGTGCCAGCAGCCGTAGGGCGGGGTTGGGCACTGAAGCTTTCTTT. Residues: CASSRRAGLGTEAFF.

This clone was detected once. The CDR3 DNA sequence: TGTGCCAGCAGTTACGGGCACGGTGGGACTGAAGCTTTCTTT. Translation: CASSYGHGGTEAFF. The rearrangement uses TRBV6-5 and TRBJ1-1; D is undetermined. This CDR3 has 14 amino acids. In germline, CDR1 is MNHEY, CDR2 SVGAGI. Trimming stripped 2 bases from V and 5 bases from J, with 12 bases between.

V and J are TRBV24-1 and TRBJ2-1; D is perhaps TRBD2 (6 bases). V shed 2 bases and J shed 7 bases, with 8 bases lying between them. The CDR3 spans 13 residues. Per germline, CDR1 KGHDR and CDR2 SFDVKD. The CDR3 reads CATSDWDFNEQFF. As DNA, the CDR3 is TGTGCCACCAGTGATTGGGACTTTAATGAGCAGTTCTTC.

This clone appeared once. The chain uses TRBV10-3 and TRBJ2-6, with D possibly TRBD1 on 6 matching bases. Trimming cost V 2 bases and J 0 bases, with 11 bases left between them. This CDR3 contains 17 residues. The germline V gene encodes CDR1 ENHRY and CDR2 SYGVKD. DNA of the CDR3: TGTGCCATCAGTGAGCCGACAGGCAGCTCTGGGGCCAACGTCCTGACTTTC. Protein product: CAISEPTGSSGANVLTF.

Only a few counts were recorded for this clone. This chain joins TRBV4-3 and TRBJ2-1; D possibly corresponds to TRBD1 (6 bases). The V gene's germline CDR1 is LGHNA and CDR2 YSLEER. Trimming took off 4 bases at V and 5 bases at J, with 9 bases between the two ends. CDR3 length equals 13 residues. The CDR3 loop reads CASSLDSDNEQFF. CDR3 in DNA: TGCGCCAGCAGCCTGGACAGTGACAATGAGCAGTTCTTC.

In regard to this clone: The identical CDR3 is also encoded by other nucleotide sequences in the sample. The chain carries TRBV7-3 and TRBJ2-2, with D perhaps TRBD2 (6 bases). The CDR3 extends over 14 amino acids. CDR1 and CDR2 (germline): SGHTA, FQGTGA. The V end lost 5 bases, the J end lost 0 bases, and 7 bases lay between the germline ends. The CDR3 here is CASSRDSNTGELFF. CDR3 bases: TGTGCCAGCAGCCGGGACTCGAACACCGGGGAGCTGTTTTTT.